This T cell receptor (beta chain) was identified during a study of graft-versus-host responses after intestinal transplantation. Assay: immunoSEQ multiplex PCR; the TCRdb copy retains only in-frame clones and omits some. This sample has about 85,000 clones, with about 91% found just once. The CDR3 covers 15 residues. The V and J ends lost 5 bases and 7 bases, in that order; junction bases with no gene match: 11. Looked up from germline, CDR1 is MRHNA and CDR2 is SNTAGT. As to this clone: Its target is unknown.

The specimen comprised unstimulated CD8+ T cells sorted from spleen or lymph node cells, sampled before transplant. The clonotype originates from a human donor who was the organ donor for an intestinal transplant. The J gene is TRBJ1-2, the V gene TRBV6-4; the match to TRBD1 covers 9 bases. The CDR3, as DNA: TGTGCCAGCAGTCCCATGGTGGGACAGGGATTTGGCTACACCTTC. Amino acids: CASSPMVGQGFGYTF.